The 27 T cell receptor beta chains below were found in one sample sequenced in a study of cytomegalovirus exposure and HLA in healthy donors. Using immunoSEQ multiplex PCR, the repertoire was profiled, and TCRdb retains in-frame clones only, with some absent. The sample has 170,000 or so clones, 84% seen once; the top ten hold approximately 3%. Sequencing was carried out using PBMCs. These receptors all stem from a young woman in good health and CMV-seropositive.

This chain connects TRBV5-1 to TRBJ2-1; 10 nucleotides align to TRBD1. The V gene end was trimmed by 4 bases and the J gene end by 7 bases; junction bases not matched to a gene: 8. There are 15 residues in the CDR3. The germline V gene has CDR1 SGHRS and CDR2 YFSETQ. The CDR3 is CASSQSLDRGNEQFF. The CDR3 nucleotides are TGCGCCAGCAGCCAATCCCTGGACAGGGGGAATGAGCAGTTCTTC.

The chain recombines TRBV2 with TRBJ1-4; D gene uncertain. This CDR3 contains 13 residues. CDR1 SNHLY and CDR2 FYNNEI come from the germline V gene. V lost 7 bases, J lost 4 bases, and 10 bases lay in between. The CDR3 sequence is CASKADRNEKLFF. The DNA of the CDR3 is TGTGCCAGCAAGGCGGATCGTAATGAAAAACTGTTTTTT.

A single count supports this clone. The chain links TRBV6-1 to TRBJ1-1, with D possibly being TRBD1 (6 bases). The CDR3 extends over 13 amino acids. Germline CDR1 is MNHNS and CDR2 is SASEGT. V lost 6 bases and J lost 0, with 8 bases in between. The CDR3 DNA sequence: TGTGCCAGCAGCAGGGGTATGAACACTGAAGCTTTCTTT. This codes for CASSRGMNTEAFF.

The rearrangement uses TRBV9 and TRBJ1-2; D remains unclear. CDR1 SGDLS and CDR2 YYNGEE come from the germline V gene. This CDR3 comprises 16 residues. V was pared by 0 bases and J by 7 bases, with 19 bases between. The CDR3 loop reads CASSVDSFVQSGGYTF. For the CDR3, the DNA is TGTGCCAGCAGCGTAGATAGTTTTGTCCAAAGCGGTGGCTACACCTTC.

V and J are TRBV13 and TRBJ2-7; possible D gene TRBD2, 7 bases. The CDR3 runs to 14 residues. Looked up from germline, CDR1 is PRHDT and CDR2 is FYEKMQ (reference sequence). V was clipped by 2 bases and J by 2 bases, with 10 bases between them. CDR3 amino acids: CASSLRGGAYEQYF. CDR3 nucleotides: TGTGCCAGCAGCTTACGAGGGGGGGCCTACGAGCAGTACTTC.

The chain employs TRBV6-1 and TRBJ2-1; TRBD2 aligns across 8 bases. The V gene end was trimmed by 4 bases and the J gene end by 0 bases; junction bases not matched to a gene: 5. CDR1 is MNHNS and CDR2 is SASEGT in the germline V gene. This CDR3 contains 16 residues. CDR3 region: CASSASLAGSYNEQFF. DNA for the CDR3: TGTGCCAGCAGTGCATCTCTAGCGGGCTCCTACAATGAGCAGTTCTTC.

This chain connects TRBV15 to TRBJ1-1, with a tentative D call TRBD1 (5 bases). Deletions cut 1 base from V and 6 bases from J, with 15 bases between. CDR1 and CDR2 (germline): LNHNV, YYDKDF (reference sequence). The length of the CDR3 is 15 residues. CDR3 in DNA: TGTGCCACCAGCAGAGTTCAACAGGACTACTCTGAAGCTTTCTTT. It specifies CATSRVQQDYSEAFF.

J is TRBJ1-1 and V is TRBV5-1, with D maybe TRBD1 (5 bases). Germline V lookup: CDR1 SGHRS, CDR2 YFSETQ. This CDR3 comprises 16 residues. V was trimmed by 4 bases and J by 6 bases, leaving 22 bases between them. The CDR3 nucleotides read TGCGCCAGCAGCCGGACGGGTCAGGGTGGTTCTGCTGAAGCTTTCTTT. Amino acid sequence: CASSRTGQGGSAEAFF.

V usage is TRBV5-6 and J usage is TRBJ2-5; D may be TRBD2 (6 bases). CDR3 length equals 15 residues. Trimming shortened V by 7 bases and J by 0 bases, and 16 bases separated the two germline ends. CDR1 SGHDT and CDR2 YYEEEE come from the germline V gene. CDR3 protein: CASAPGLEYQETQYF. The CDR3 DNA follows: TGTGCCAGCGCTCCGGGACTCGAGTACCAAGAGACCCAGTACTTC.

V usage is TRBV11-3 and J usage is TRBJ1-2, with unresolved D. The germline V and J ends were trimmed by 1 base and 3 bases, with 6 bases remaining between them. The CDR3 runs to 13 residues. Germline values: CDR1 SGHNT, CDR2 YENEEA. This CDR3 reads CASSLVFDYGYTF. The CDR3 nucleotides are TGTGCCAGCAGCTTAGTCTTTGACTATGGCTACACCTTC.

This clone was detected ten times or more. The chain couples TRBV6-6 to TRBJ2-5, with D perhaps matching TRBD1 (6 bases). The CDR3 has 13 residues. The germline V gene has CDR1 MNHNY and CDR2 SVGAGI (reference sequence). V was pared by 2 bases and J by 4 bases, with 8 bases between. Here the CDR3 reads CASSYKGGETQYF. Here the CDR3 DNA reads TGTGCCAGCAGTTACAAAGGGGGAGAGACCCAGTACTTC.

This clone was counted between two and nine times. CDR3 DNA sequence: TGTGCCAGCAGCCAAGATGCATCGACCGGGTATGGCTACACCTTC. Residues: CASSQDASTGYGYTF. This rearrangement joins TRBV4-2 to TRBJ1-2; D call uncertain. This CDR3 spans 15 amino acids. CDR1 is LGHNA and CDR2 is YNFKEQ in the germline V gene. V was pared by 0 bases and J by 5 bases, with 13 bases between.

This chain uses TRBV4-2 with TRBJ1-4; TRBD1 is a possible D gene (5 bases). The V gene's germline CDR1 is LGHNA and CDR2 YNFKEQ. This CDR3 is built from 15 residues. V lost 1 base and J 4 bases, leaving 10 bases between the germline ends. The CDR3 DNA follows: TGTGCCAGCAGCCAAGGGGGAGGGGATAATGAAAAACTGTTTTTT. It codes for CASSQGGGDNEKLFF.

The chain joins TRBV18 to TRBJ1-4; D uncertain. Germline-derived CDR1 and CDR2 are KGHSH and LQKENI. Deletions cut 3 bases from V and 1 base from J, with 15 bases between. This CDR3 is 17 amino acids long. The CDR3 bases are TGTGCCAGCTCACCGCGAGGGCCCCGAGGAACTAATGAAAAACTGTTTTTT. Translating gives CASSPRGPRGTNEKLFF.

The rearrangement joins TRBV9 to TRBJ1-3; TRBD1 is a possible D gene (5 bases). The CDR3 covers 14 residues. The germline CDR1 and CDR2 sequences are SGDLS and YYNGEE. V was cut by 4 bases and J by 3 bases, with 11 bases left in between. The CDR3: CASSSGLGGNTIYF. In DNA form, the CDR3 reads TGTGCCAGCAGCTCAGGGTTGGGTGGAAACACCATATATTTT. Together with reference TRBV9 and TRBJ1-3, the CDR3 gives the full variable domain: DSGVTQTPKHLITATGQRVTLRCSPRSGDLSVYWYQQSLDQGLQFLIQYYNGEERAKGNILERFSAQQFPDLHSELNLSSLELGDSALYFCASSSGLGGNTIYFGEGSWLTVV.

The rearrangement uses TRBV13 and TRBJ2-2; 8 bases map to TRBD1. The germline gives CDR1 PRHDT, CDR2 FYEKMQ (reference sequence). J lost 4 bases, V lost 0 bases, and 13 bases had no gene match. The CDR3 consists of 19 residues. The CDR3 region has the DNA TGTGCCAGCAGCTTAGGCCGAAGCAGGGGGCGGAGTTCCACCGGGGAGCTGTTTTTT. Its translation: CASSLGRSRGRSSTGELFF.

The chain is built from TRBV6-1 and TRBJ1-5; D remains ambiguous. Trimming removed 1 base from V and 5 bases from J, with 12 bases in between. CDR3 size: 15 residues. Looked up from germline, CDR1 is MNHNS and CDR2 is SASEGT. The CDR3 spells CASSEVEASYQPQHF. CDR3 DNA sequence: TGTGCCAGCAGTGAAGTGGAGGCGAGTTATCAGCCCCAGCATTTT.

The chain is built from TRBV6-1 and TRBJ1-5, with unresolved D. V gave up 1 base and J gave up 2 bases, with 18 bases separating them. Germline V lookup: CDR1 MNHNS, CDR2 SASEGT. The CDR3 extends over 18 amino acids. Here the CDR3 reads CASSEDVWRRVGNQPQHF. The CDR3 region has the DNA TGTGCCAGCAGTGAAGATGTGTGGCGGAGGGTAGGCAATCAGCCCCAGCATTTT.

There are a few counts of this clone. The V and J genes are TRBV11-1 and TRBJ1-1; D is unclear. This CDR3 spans 11 amino acids. CDR1 SGHAT and CDR2 FQDESV come from the germline V gene (reference sequence). Trimming left V 5 bases short and J 2 bases short, with 3 bases between. CDR3 DNA: TGTGCCAGCAGCCTAAACACTGAAGCTTTCTTT. As protein: CASSLNTEAFF.

J is TRBJ2-3 and V is TRBV4-2, with TRBD2 matching over 11 bases. The CDR3 length is 16 residues. The ends lost 3 bases at V and 4 bases at J; junction bases unmatched: 6. The germline V gene has CDR1 LGHNA and CDR2 YNFKEQ. CDR3 region: CASSQVSGGAPDTQYF. The CDR3 nucleotides are TGTGCCAGCAGCCAGGTTAGCGGGGGGGCCCCAGATACGCAGTATTTT.

This clone showed up just a few times. The rearrangement links TRBV15 to TRBJ2-1; 10 bases align to TRBD1. CDR1 and CDR2 from the germline V gene are LNHNV and YYDKDF (reference sequence). The ends lost 1 base at V and 7 bases at J; junction bases unmatched: 4. The CDR3 loop spans 15 amino acids. The chain's CDR3 is CATSRAGTGVNEQFF. In nucleotides, the CDR3 is TGTGCCACCAGCAGAGCCGGGACAGGGGTAAATGAGCAGTTCTTC.

The J gene is TRBJ1-2, the V gene TRBV7-2, with D possibly being TRBD1 (6 bases). V was clipped by 7 bases and J by 2 bases, with 14 bases between them. The CDR3 totals 14 residues. CDR1 and CDR2 (germline): SGHTA, FQGNSA. The CDR3 sequence: CASNPTGDNYGYTF. In DNA form, the CDR3 reads TGTGCCAGCAATCCGACAGGTGACAACTATGGCTACACCTTC.

This chain links TRBV29-1 with TRBJ1-2; tentatively, D is TRBD1 (5 bases). Germline V gene data show CDR1 as SQVTM and CDR2 as ANQGSEA. Trimming shortened V by 0 bases and J by 7 bases, and 12 bases separated the two germline ends. This CDR3 region has 13 residues. In nucleotides, the CDR3 is TGCAGCGTTGAAGACACGGGGGGGTTTGGCTACACCTTC. Protein product: CSVEDTGGFGYTF.

V gene TRBV7-9 combines with J gene TRBJ1-1, with 7 bases aligning to TRBD1. Germline V lookup: CDR1 SEHNR, CDR2 FQNEAQ (reference sequence). Trimming removed 4 bases from V and 0 bases from J; junction bases left unmatched: 17. This CDR3 region has 19 residues. The CDR3 reads CASSSIFRDSNLMNTEAFF. The CDR3 DNA reads as TGTGCCAGCAGCTCCATATTCCGGGACAGCAACTTAATGAACACTGAAGCTTTCTTT.

V is TRBV27 and J is TRBJ2-7; D not certain. Trimming removed 7 bases at V and 0 bases at J, with 13 bases between. Germline CDR1 MNHEY, CDR2 SMNVEV (reference sequence). This CDR3 is built from 14 residues. Here the CDR3 reads CASNHTLSSYEQYF. CDR3 DNA sequence: TGTGCCAGCAACCATACCCTCAGCTCCTACGAGCAGTACTTC.

This clone occurred once. The chain joins TRBV5-4 to TRBJ2-7; 7 nucleotides line up with TRBD1. The CDR3 runs 15 residues. CDR1 and CDR2 from the germline V gene are SGHNT and YYREEE (reference sequence). J gave up 4 bases and V 2 bases, and 9 bases lay outside the gene matches. CDR3 coding DNA: TGTGCCAGCAGCTTCGGGACAGACCCACAGTACGAGCAGTACTTC. Translated: CASSFGTDPQYEQYF.

The chain links TRBV7-7 to TRBJ2-5, with 9 bases matching TRBD1. CDR3 size: 14 residues. Trimming at V came to 5 bases and at J to 4 bases, leaving 5 bases not matched to a gene. Germline loops: CDR1 SSHAT, CDR2 FNYEAQ (reference sequence). DNA for the CDR3: TGTGCCAGCAGCCGGGGACAGGGAAGAGAGACCCAGTACTTC. It translates to CASSRGQGRETQYF.